The entry that follows covers one T cell receptor (beta chain) sequence. Some clones are missing from TCRdb's copy, which holds only in-frame ones; the method was immunoSEQ multiplex PCR. Of fewer than 250,000 clones listed, roughly 84% are singletons. This sample is drawn from a study of blood T cell repertoires in COVID-19. The overall study: Nucleic acid was either cDNA or gDNA, and it came from T cells, B-cell-depleted T cells, or PBMCs.

All enrollees were about 18 to 89 years old and from 20 to 30 US areas. V lost 3 bases to trimming and J lost 7 bases, with 7 bases between them. The CDR3 totals 12 residues. CDR1 is LNHDA, CDR2 SQIVND, per germline (reference sequence). Specimen: PBMCs or T cells enriched from blood (not recorded which). The sequence derives from a woman aged 25-40 years who had been exposed to COVID-19. The V gene is TRBV19, the J gene TRBJ2-1; D ambiguous. CDR3 loop: CASSITRNEQFF. The CDR3, as DNA: TGTGCCAGTAGTATTACACGTAATGAGCAGTTCTTC.